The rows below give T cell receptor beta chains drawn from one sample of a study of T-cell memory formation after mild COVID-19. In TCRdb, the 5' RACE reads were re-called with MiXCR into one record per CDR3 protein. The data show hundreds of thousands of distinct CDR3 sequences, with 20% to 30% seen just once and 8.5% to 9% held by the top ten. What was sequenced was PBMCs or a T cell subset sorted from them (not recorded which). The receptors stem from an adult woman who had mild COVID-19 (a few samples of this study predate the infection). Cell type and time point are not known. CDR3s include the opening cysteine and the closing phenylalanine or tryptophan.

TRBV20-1,CSARTSGTDTQYF
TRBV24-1,CATSESGPSPQHF
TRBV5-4,CASSRTVNSPLHF
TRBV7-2,CASSLVGMSNQPQHF
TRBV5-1,CASKGGGANTEAFF
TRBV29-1,CSVTTALNTEAFF
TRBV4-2,CASSQETFTHGYTF
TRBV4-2,CASSPGTGGVNVLTF
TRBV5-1,CASSQAQIQETQYF
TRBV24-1,CATSDPWRNEQFF
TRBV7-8,CASSLLGQRNSPLHF
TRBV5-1,CASSLQGRRPTDTQYF
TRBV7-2,CASSLGHVIDTQYF
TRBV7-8,CATLGGALGETQYF
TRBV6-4,CASSELRGRMQFF
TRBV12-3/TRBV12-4,CASLSGGNTEAFF
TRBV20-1,CSARRLYSSYNEQFF
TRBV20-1,CSALQGRGEQYF
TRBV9,CASGTGGSGANVLTF
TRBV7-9,CASSSLTGRDTEAFF
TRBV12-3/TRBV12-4,CASSPSGSYNEQFF
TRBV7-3,CASSLYPSGTLYNEQFF
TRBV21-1,CASSLLRGMAQYF
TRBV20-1,CSALGRPNIQYF
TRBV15,CATSREVSVSYEQYF
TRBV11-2,CASSPLPGLGRFF
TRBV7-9,CASSLTGRLAETQYF
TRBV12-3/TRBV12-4,CASSLTSFGELFF
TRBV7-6,CASSPRLFNTEAFF
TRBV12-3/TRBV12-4,CASSPDRGNEKLFF
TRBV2,CASSALAGGSQVQFF
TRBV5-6,CASSLAIETQYF
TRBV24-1,CATSDFGQSYGYTF
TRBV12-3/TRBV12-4,CASSYGAGYTF
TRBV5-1,CASSLPPGTDFNYGYTF
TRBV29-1,CSVEKGSGGTTQYF
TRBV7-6,CASSPAGYTDTQYF
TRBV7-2,CASSFGQANTGELFF
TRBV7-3,CASSLKHTGEQFF
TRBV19,CASSIRGASSYEQYF
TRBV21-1,CASSKEGAGELFF